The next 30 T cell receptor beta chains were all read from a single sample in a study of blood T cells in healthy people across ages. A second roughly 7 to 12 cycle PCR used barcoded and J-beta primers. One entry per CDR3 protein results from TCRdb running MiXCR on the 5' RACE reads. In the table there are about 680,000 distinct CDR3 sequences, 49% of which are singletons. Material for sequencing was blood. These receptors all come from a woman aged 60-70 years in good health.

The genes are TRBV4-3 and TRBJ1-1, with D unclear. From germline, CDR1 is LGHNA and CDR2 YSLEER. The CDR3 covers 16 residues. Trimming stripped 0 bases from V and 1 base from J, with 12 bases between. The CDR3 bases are TGCGCCAGCAGCCAAGATGTTTGGCAACAGAACACTGAAGCTTTCTTT. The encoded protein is CASSQDVWQQNTEAFF.

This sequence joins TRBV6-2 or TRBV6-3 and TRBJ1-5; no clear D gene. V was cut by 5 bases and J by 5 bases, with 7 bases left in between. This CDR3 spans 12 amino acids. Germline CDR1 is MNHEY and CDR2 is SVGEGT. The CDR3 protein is CASSLQHQPQHF. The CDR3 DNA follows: TGTGCCAGCAGTCTACAGCATCAGCCCCAGCATTTT.

CDR3 nucleotides: TGTGCCAGCAGCTTAGCAGGGGGGTCCAGAGAGACCCAGTACTTC. As protein: CASSLAGGSRETQYF. The V gene is TRBV7-3, the J gene TRBJ2-5; D perhaps matches TRBD1 (7 bases). Trimming removed 2 bases from V and 4 bases from J, with 14 bases in between. Looked up from germline, CDR1 is SGHTA and CDR2 is FQGTGA. The CDR3 covers 15 residues. Combining the CDR3 with reference TRBV7-3 and TRBJ2-5 gives the whole variable domain GAGVSQTPSNKVTEKGKYVELRCDPISGHTALYWYRQSLGQGPEFLIYFQGTGAADDSGLPNDRFFAVRPEGSVSTLKIQRTERGDSAVYLCASSLAGGSRETQYFGPGTRLLVL.

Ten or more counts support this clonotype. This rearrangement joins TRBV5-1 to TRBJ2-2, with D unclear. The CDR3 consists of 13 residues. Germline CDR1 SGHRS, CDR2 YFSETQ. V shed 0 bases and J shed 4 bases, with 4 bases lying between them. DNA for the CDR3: TGCGCCAGCAGCTTGGTCTCCACCGGGGAGCTGTTTTTT. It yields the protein CASSLVSTGELFF.

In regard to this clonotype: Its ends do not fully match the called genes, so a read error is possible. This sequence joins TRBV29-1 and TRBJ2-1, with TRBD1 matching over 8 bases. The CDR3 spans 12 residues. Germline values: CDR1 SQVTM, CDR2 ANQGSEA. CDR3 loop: CSLDRGYNGQFF. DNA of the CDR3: TGCAGCCTTGACAGGGGCTACAATGGGCAGTTCTTC.

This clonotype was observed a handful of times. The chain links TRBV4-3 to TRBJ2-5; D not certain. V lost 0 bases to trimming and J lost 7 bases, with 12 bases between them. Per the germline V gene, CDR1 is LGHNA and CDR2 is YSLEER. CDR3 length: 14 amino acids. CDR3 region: CASSQDLFERTQYF. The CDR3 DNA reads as TGCGCCAGCAGCCAAGATTTGTTTGAGCGGACCCAGTACTTC.

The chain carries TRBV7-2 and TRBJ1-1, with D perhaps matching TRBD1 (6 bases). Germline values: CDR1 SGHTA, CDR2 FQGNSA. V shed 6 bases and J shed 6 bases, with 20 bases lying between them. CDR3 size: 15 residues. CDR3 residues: CASRGGRRGVAEAFF. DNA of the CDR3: TGTGCCAGCAGGGGGGGCAGAAGGGGTGTCGCTGAAGCTTTCTTT.

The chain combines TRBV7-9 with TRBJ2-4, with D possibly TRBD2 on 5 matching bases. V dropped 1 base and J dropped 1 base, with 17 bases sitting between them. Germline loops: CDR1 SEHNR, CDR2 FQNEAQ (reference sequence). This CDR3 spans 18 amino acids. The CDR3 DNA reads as TGTGCCAGCAGCTTAGGTGGCGGGCGGCCGAGGGCCAAAAACATTCAGTACTTC. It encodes CASSLGGGRPRAKNIQYF.

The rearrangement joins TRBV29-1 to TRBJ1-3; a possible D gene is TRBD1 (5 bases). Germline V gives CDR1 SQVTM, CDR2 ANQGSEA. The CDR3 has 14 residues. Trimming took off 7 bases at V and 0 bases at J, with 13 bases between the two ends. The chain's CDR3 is CSGSSDSSGNTIYF. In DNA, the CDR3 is TGCAGCGGTAGCTCCGACAGCTCTGGAAACACCATATATTTT.

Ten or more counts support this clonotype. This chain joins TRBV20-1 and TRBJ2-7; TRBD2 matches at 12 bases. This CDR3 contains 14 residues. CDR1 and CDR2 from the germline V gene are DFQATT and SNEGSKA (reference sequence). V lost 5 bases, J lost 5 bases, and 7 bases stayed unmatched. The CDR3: CSAPRLAGDHEQYF. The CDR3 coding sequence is TGCAGTGCTCCAAGACTAGCGGGAGACCACGAGCAGTACTTC.

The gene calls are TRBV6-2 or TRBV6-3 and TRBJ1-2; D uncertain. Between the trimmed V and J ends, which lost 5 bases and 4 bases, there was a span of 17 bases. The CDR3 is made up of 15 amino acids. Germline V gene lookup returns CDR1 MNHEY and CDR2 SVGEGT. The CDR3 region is CASSSESGRPYGYTF. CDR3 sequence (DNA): TGTGCCAGCAGTAGTGAGAGTGGACGGCCCTATGGCTACACCTTC.

This CDR3 is CSARDSLEPQETQYF. DNA for the CDR3: TGCAGTGCTAGAGATTCTCTGGAGCCCCAAGAGACCCAGTACTTC. The V and J genes are TRBV20-1 and TRBJ2-5; no firm D call. Germline CDR1 reads DFQATT; CDR2 reads SNEGSKA (reference sequence). Trimming took off 0 bases at V and 1 base at J, with 12 bases between the two ends. This CDR3 region has 15 residues.

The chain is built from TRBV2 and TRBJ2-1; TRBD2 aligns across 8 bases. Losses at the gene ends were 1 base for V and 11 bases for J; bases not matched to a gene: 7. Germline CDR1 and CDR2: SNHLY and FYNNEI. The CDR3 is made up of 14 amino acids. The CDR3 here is CASSEGRGLDKQFF. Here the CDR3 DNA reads TGTGCCAGCAGTGAAGGGCGGGGACTAGACAAGCAGTTCTTC.

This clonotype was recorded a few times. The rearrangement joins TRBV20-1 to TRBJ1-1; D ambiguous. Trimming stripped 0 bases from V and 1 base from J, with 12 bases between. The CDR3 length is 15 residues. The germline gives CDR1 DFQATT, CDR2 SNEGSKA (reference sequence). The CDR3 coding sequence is TGCAGTGCTAGAGATTGGGGAGGAAAGAACACTGAAGCTTTCTTT. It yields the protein CSARDWGGKNTEAFF.

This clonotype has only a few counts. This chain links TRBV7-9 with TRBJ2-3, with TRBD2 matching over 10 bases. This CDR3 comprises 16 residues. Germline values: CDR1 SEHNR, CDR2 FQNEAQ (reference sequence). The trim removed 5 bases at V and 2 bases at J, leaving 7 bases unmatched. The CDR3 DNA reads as TGTGCCAGCAGCCGGACTAGCGGTCTCCTCACAGATACGCAGTATTTT. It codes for CASSRTSGLLTDTQYF.

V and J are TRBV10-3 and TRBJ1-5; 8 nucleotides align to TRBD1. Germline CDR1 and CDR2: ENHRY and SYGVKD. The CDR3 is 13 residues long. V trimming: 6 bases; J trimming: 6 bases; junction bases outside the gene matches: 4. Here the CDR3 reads CAIRDREGQPQHF. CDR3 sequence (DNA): TGTGCCATCAGGGACAGGGAAGGTCAGCCCCAGCATTTT.

CDR3 bases: TGTGCCAGCAGTGGCCGGGACAGTCCCCTCTACGAGCAGTACTTC. This codes for CASSGRDSPLYEQYF. The chain links TRBV27 to TRBJ2-7, with 7 bases that match TRBD1. The V and J ends lost 5 bases and 3 bases, in that order; junction bases with no gene match: 10. This CDR3 has 15 residues. Looked up from germline, CDR1 is MNHEY and CDR2 is SMNVEV (reference sequence).

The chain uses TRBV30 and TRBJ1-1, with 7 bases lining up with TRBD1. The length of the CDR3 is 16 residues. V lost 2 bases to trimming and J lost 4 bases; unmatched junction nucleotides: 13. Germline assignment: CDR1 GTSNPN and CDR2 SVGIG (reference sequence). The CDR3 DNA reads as TGTGCCTGGAGTTCTACTCGCAGGGGGGGGGGCACTGAAGCTTTCTTT. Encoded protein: CAWSSTRRGGGTEAFF.

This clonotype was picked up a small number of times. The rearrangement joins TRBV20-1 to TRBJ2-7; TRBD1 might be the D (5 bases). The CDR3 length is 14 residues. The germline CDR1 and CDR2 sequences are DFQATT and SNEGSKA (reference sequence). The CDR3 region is CSSGPALSSYEQYF. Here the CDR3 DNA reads TGCAGCTCAGGGCCCGCTCTTAGCTCCTACGAGCAGTACTTC.

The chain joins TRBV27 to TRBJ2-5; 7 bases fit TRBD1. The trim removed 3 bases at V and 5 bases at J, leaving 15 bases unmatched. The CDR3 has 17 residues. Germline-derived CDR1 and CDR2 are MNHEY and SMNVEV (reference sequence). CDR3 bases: TGTGCCAGCAGTTTTCTCGGTGAGAGGGGGCAGTCGGAGACCCAGTACTTC. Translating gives CASSFLGERGQSETQYF.

CDR3 nucleotides: TGTGCCAGCCGCCCTCCAGTGAACACTGAAGCTTTCTTT. Encoded protein: CASRPPVNTEAFF. The gene calls are TRBV28 and TRBJ1-1, with D unclear. The CDR3 has 13 residues. In germline, CDR1 is MDHEN, CDR2 SYDVKM. Trimming stripped 8 bases from V and 0 bases from J, with 10 bases between.

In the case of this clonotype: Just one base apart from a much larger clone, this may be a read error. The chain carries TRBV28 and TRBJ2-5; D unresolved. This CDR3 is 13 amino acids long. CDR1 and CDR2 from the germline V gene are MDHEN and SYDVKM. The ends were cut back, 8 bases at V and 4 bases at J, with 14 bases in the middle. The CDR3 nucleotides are TGTGCCAGCCGGGCAGGATTTTTAGAGACCCAGTACTTC. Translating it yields CASRAGFLETQYF.

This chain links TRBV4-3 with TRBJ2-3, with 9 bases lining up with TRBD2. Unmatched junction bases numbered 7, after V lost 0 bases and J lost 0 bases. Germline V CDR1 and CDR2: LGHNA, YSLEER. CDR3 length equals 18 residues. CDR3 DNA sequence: TGCGCCAGCAGCCAAGAAAGAGGACTAGCGACTAGCACAGATACGCAGTATTTT. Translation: CASSQERGLATSTDTQYF.

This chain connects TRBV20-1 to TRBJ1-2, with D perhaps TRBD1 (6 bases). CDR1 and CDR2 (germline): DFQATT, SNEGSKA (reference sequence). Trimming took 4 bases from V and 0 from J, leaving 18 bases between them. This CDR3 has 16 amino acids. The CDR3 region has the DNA TGCAGTGCTAATGCAGACAGGCGAAGTTCTAACTATGGCTACACCTTC. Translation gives CSANADRRSSNYGYTF.

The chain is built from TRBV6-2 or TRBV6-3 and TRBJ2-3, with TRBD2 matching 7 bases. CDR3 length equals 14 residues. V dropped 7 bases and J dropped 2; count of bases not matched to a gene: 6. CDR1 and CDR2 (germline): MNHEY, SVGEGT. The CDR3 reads CASNEGGHTDTQYF. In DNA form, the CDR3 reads TGTGCCAGCAACGAGGGAGGGCACACAGATACGCAGTATTTT.

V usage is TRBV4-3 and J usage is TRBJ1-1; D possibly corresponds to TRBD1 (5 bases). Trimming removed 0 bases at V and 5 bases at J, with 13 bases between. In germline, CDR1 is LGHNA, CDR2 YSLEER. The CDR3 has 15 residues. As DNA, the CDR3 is TGCGCCAGCAGCCAAGAATGGGCGGAGGGGACTGAAGCTTTCTTT. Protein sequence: CASSQEWAEGTEAFF.

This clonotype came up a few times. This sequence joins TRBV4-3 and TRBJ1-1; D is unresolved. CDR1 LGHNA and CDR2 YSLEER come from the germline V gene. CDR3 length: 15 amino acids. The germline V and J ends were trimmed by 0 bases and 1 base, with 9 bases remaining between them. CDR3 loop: CASSQDGFSNTEAFF. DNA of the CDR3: TGCGCCAGCAGCCAAGATGGCTTCTCGAACACTGAAGCTTTCTTT.

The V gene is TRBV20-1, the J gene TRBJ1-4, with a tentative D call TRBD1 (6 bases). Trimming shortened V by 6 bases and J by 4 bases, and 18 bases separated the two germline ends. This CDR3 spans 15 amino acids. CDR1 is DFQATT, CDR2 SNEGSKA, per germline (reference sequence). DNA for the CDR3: TGCAGTGCAGGGGGTGTCCGGGGTGATAATGAAAAACTGTTTTTT. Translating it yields CSAGGVRGDNEKLFF.

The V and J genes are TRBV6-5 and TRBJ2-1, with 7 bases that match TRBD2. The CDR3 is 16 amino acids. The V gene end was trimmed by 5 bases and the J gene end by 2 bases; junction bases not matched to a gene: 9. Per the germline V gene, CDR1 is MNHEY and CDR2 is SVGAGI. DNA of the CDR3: TGTGCCAGCAGTGCCTCGGTGGGGGGGACCTACAATGAGCAGTTCTTC. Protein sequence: CASSASVGGTYNEQFF.

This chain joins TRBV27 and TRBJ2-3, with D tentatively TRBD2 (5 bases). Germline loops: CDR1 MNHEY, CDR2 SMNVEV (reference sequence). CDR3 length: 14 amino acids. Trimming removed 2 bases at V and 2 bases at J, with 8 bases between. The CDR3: CASSLIRDTDTQYF. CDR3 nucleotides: TGTGCCAGCAGTTTAATTCGGGACACAGATACGCAGTATTTT.